This TCR beta chain is drawn from a study of response to subunit inactivated influenza vaccine. Study-level results: The authors suggested that few new T cells are recruited per seasonal influenza vaccination.

TCRdb used MiXCR to reprocess the RT-PCR reads, holding one entry per CDR3 protein. The data contain around 710,000 distinct CDR3 sequences, approximately 14% of them singletons. About this clonotype: Its antigen is not identified.

This CDR3 comprises 15 residues. Looked up from germline, CDR1 is KGHSH and CDR2 is LQKENI. The J segment lost 5 bases and the V segment lost 2 bases, leaving 7 bases of the junction unmatched. The chain is built from TRBV18 and TRBJ1-2; TRBD1 matches 8 bases. The TCR originated in a man aged 50-59 years who received an inactivated influenza vaccine. Sample: PBMCs from blood, taken about 14 days before vaccination. CDR3 sequence reads: CASSPNPGGSYGYTF. In DNA form, the CDR3 reads TGTGCCAGCTCACCAAACCCAGGGGGCTCGTATGGCTACACCTTC. Complete variable domain (other parts from reference TRBV18 and TRBJ1-2): NAGVMQNPRHLVRRRGQEARLRCSPMKGHSHVYWYRQLPEEGLKFMVYLQKENIIDESGMPKERFSAEFPKEGPSILRIQQVVRGDSAAYFCASSPNPGGSYGYTFGSGTRLTVV.